Listed here is a single T cell receptor (beta chain). This clonotype showed up just a few times. The specificity of this receptor is unknown. The sample holds no much larger clone one base away, and base qualities are not on file. The sample is drawn from a study of T cell repertoires in cytomegalovirus infection (dated by TCRdb to about 2019). About the investigation overall: The peptide stimulations were aimed at well-studied HLA-B-restricted epitopes as well as recently identified HLA-C-restricted CMV epitopes, whose presentation resists viral immunomodulation. Donor HLA type was relevant to the analysis, as public TCR beta signatures indicated carriage of CMV infection together with the matching HLA type.

TCRdb shows the sequencer as Illumina HiSeq 1500. Clones were called with MiXCR by TCRdb after fastp trimmed the public reads at Q25, and only in-frame beta chains were retained. Duplicate CDR3 protein sequences are folded into a single record with the most common DNA and genes. In this sample the table shows roughly 990,000 distinct CDR3 sequences, approximately 32% of which occur a single time. Around an eighth of the sample goes to the ten largest clones. What the authors observed across the whole study: The ex vivo response was dominated by HLA-C-restricted CMV-specific TCR beta clonotypes, and the single most frequent clonotype in two of eight donors was supplied by these HLA-C-restricted clonotypes. In both this cohort and an independent cohort of 352 donors, the cumulative frequency of public TCR beta family members distinguished carriers of CMV infection plus the relevant HLA type.

The CDR3 spans 14 residues, from the cysteine through the phenylalanine. CDR3 DNA only is kept here, 42 bases in frame from base 1. The germline V gene (reference sequence) gives CDR1 as SEHNR and CDR2 as FQNEAQ. V sheds 3 bases and J sheds 0 bases, leaving 8 bases between their ends. Interpreted using the paper, the treatment or condition label stands for: in vitro stimulation with specific CMV peptide epitopes to enrich CMV-specific T cells. The chain links TRBV7-9 with TRBJ1-2, with no reliable assignment of the D segment. The TCR sequence derives from a human donor in good health (CMV status not recorded). Some clones in this sample may be carry-over from other donors' samples. Specimen: cultured CD8+ T cells from PBMCs, collected from culture after CMV antigen stimulation. The sequenced DNA: TGTGCCAGCAGCTTCTTGAATACTAACTATGGCTACACCTTC. Its amino acids are CASSFLNTNYGYTF.